This T cell receptor beta chain was sequenced during a study of blood T cell repertoires in COVID-19. Study-level background: Samples representing acute and convalescent COVID-19 were sourced from the United States, Italy and Spain.

Per germline, CDR1 MNHEY and CDR2 SVGAGI. The CDR3 is 15 amino acids. Trimming stripped 2 bases from V and 7 bases from J, with 17 bases between. Only in-frame clones appear in the TCRdb table, and some are missing; sequencing was by immunoSEQ multiplex PCR. The sample has 150,000 to 200,000 clones, almost 85% seen once. The chain combines TRBV6-5 with TRBJ1-1; maybe TRBD1 (5 bases). The TCR sequence derives from a man aged 50-60 years who had recovered from COVID-19. Sequences were obtained from PBMCs or T cells enriched from blood (not recorded which). The DNA for the CDR3 is TGTGCCAGCAGTTACACGGGGGTCCCAGGAAATGAAGCTTTCTTT. Its translation is CASSYTGVPGNEAFF.